These 32 T cell receptor beta chains originate from one sample sequenced in a study of persistence of HIV-infected CD4 T cells. Nonspecific anti-CD3/anti-CD28 bead stimulation represents the broad CD4+ T cell repertoire. Sorting of responding CD4+ T cells relied on upregulated CD40 ligand together with CD69. No antigen has been assigned to these receptors. The immunoSEQ assay was version 4, run in survey mode. Data came from immunoSEQ multiplex PCR; TCRdb stores just in-frame clones and leaves some out. Of 40,000 or so clones listed, around 90% are singletons. The sequencing here drew on CD4+ T cells sorted from PBMCs after roughly 18-hour stimulation, taken from a patient who received antiretroviral therapy. Receptors were obtained from an adult woman with HIV who was CMV-seropositive.

The chain links TRBV6-5 to TRBJ1-2; TRBD1 agrees at 9 bases. Germline V CDR1 and CDR2: MNHEY, SVGAGI. V was clipped by 5 bases and J by 6 bases; unmatched bases: 10. The length of the CDR3 is 15 residues. This CDR3 is CASSTPLDRGNGYTF. CDR3 in DNA: TGTGCCAGCAGTACCCCCTTAGACAGGGGGAATGGCTACACCTTC.

The gene calls are TRBV27 and TRBJ1-5, with D hard to call. The ends were cut back, 5 bases at V and 3 bases at J, with 11 bases in the middle. The CDR3 spans 14 residues. Germline lookup yields CDR1 MNHEY and CDR2 SMNVEV (reference sequence). CDR3 in DNA: TGTGCCAGCAGTCTGCGGGCTACCAATCAGCCCCAGCATTTT. Translating gives CASSLRATNQPQHF.

This clone was observed a single time. CDR3 in amino acids: CASSHNERVQGETQYF. The CDR3 DNA follows: TGCGCCAGCAGCCACAATGAGAGGGTCCAGGGAGAGACCCAGTACTTC. V gene TRBV4-1 combines with J gene TRBJ2-5; TRBD1 or TRBD2 may be the D gene (5 bases each). The CDR3 is made up of 16 amino acids. Germline CDR1 is MGHRA and CDR2 is YSYEKL. V gave up 3 bases and J gave up 4 bases, with 18 bases separating them.

The chain joins TRBV14 to TRBJ1-1, with D possibly TRBD1 on 5 matching bases. In germline, CDR1 is SGHDN, CDR2 FVKESK. The ends were cut back, 3 bases at V and 1 base at J, with 9 bases in the middle. The CDR3 has 14 residues. The CDR3 DNA sequence: TGTGCCAGCAGCCAGGTTGGGGGGAACACTGAAGCTTTCTTT. Amino acid sequence: CASSQVGGNTEAFF. The full variable domain, rest sourced from reference TRBV14 and TRBJ1-1, is EAGVTQFPSHSVIEKGQTVTLRCDPISGHDNLYWYRRVMGKEIKFLLHFVKESKQDESGMPNNRFLAERTGGTYSTLKVQPAELEDSGVYFCASSQVGGNTEAFFGQGTRLTVV.

The chain employs TRBV30 and TRBJ2-2, with TRBD1 identical over 10 bases. Unmatched junction bases numbered 6, after V lost 4 bases and J lost 7 bases. The CDR3 is 14 residues long. In germline, CDR1 is GTSNPN, CDR2 SVGIG (reference sequence). This CDR3 is CAWKTGGAGGELFF. CDR3 nucleotides: TGTGCCTGGAAGACAGGGGGCGCGGGCGGGGAGCTGTTTTTT.

This chain uses TRBV27 with TRBJ2-1; 13 positions agree with TRBD2. V shed 5 bases, J shed 8 bases, and the junction held 6 bases outside the gene matches. Germline CDR1 reads MNHEY; CDR2 reads SMNVEV (reference sequence). CDR3 length: 15 amino acids. The DNA for the CDR3 is TGTGCCAGCAGTCTCGGGACTAGCGGGAATCATGAGCAGTTCTTC. Its translation is CASSLGTSGNHEQFF.

V and J are TRBV6-5 and TRBJ2-1; D is unclear. This CDR3 is 14 amino acids long. V dropped 2 bases and J dropped 2 bases, with 7 bases sitting between them. Germline lookup yields CDR1 MNHEY and CDR2 SVGAGI. Written as DNA, the CDR3 is TGTGCCAGCAGTTACAGGGTGGCCTACAATGAGCAGTTCTTC. It yields the protein CASSYRVAYNEQFF.

The chain is built from TRBV5-1 and TRBJ1-2; D remains ambiguous. The CDR3 is 15 residues long. Germline lookup yields CDR1 SGHRS and CDR2 YFSETQ. V was clipped by 6 bases and J by 2 bases, with 17 bases between them. CDR3 in amino acids: CASTVTASLNYGYTF. The CDR3, as DNA: TGCGCCAGCACCGTGACGGCGTCGCTAAACTATGGCTACACCTTC.

The chain joins TRBV9 to TRBJ1-2; no definite D call. The germline V gene has CDR1 SGDLS and CDR2 YYNGEE. This CDR3 is 14 amino acids long. Deletions cut 2 bases from V and 8 bases from J, with 16 bases between. DNA for the CDR3: TGTGCCAGCAGCGTCGCCTCGAGGGCGGGGGGCTACACCTTC. This sequence encodes CASSVASRAGGYTF.

This clone appeared a few times. This sequence joins TRBV3-1 (or the pseudogene TRBV3-2) and TRBJ2-1; TRBD2 agrees at 7 bases. The CDR3 loop spans 15 amino acids. From germline, CDR1 is LGHDT and CDR2 YNNKEL (reference sequence). Unmatched junction bases numbered 11, after V lost 4 bases and J lost 8 bases. As DNA, the CDR3 is TGTGCCAGCAGCCTGCTAGCGGTGCATAGCTATGAGCAGTTCTTC. This sequence encodes CASSLLAVHSYEQFF.

This clone was observed once. The CDR3 sequence is CASSTGTSGTDTQYF. DNA of the CDR3: TGTGCCAGCAGCACCGGGACTAGCGGCACAGATACGCAGTATTTT. V gene TRBV7-7 combines with J gene TRBJ2-3; 10 nucleotides agree with TRBD2. The trim removed 5 bases at V and 1 base at J, leaving 3 bases unmatched. CDR1 is SSHAT and CDR2 is FNYEAQ in the germline V gene (reference sequence). The CDR3 loop spans 15 amino acids.

The chain joins TRBV2 to TRBJ1-5; the D gene is possibly TRBD1 (5 bases). The ends were cut back, 2 bases at V and 4 bases at J, with 6 bases in the middle. The CDR3 contains 13 residues. The germline V gene encodes CDR1 SNHLY and CDR2 FYNNEI. The CDR3 loop is CASSEQGNQPQHF. The CDR3 nucleotides are TGTGCCAGCAGTGAACAGGGTAATCAGCCCCAGCATTTT.

The chain joins TRBV19 to TRBJ2-2, with D possibly matching TRBD1 (5 bases). Germline V lookup: CDR1 LNHDA, CDR2 SQIVND (reference sequence). V lost 3 bases, J lost 4 bases, and 9 bases lay in between. This CDR3 contains 14 residues. The CDR3 bases are TGTGCCAGTAGTATTAGGCAGGGCACCGGGGAGCTGTTTTTT. Protein sequence: CASSIRQGTGELFF. The entire variable domain, with the rest obtained from reference TRBV19 and TRBJ2-2, is as follows: DGGITQSPKYLFRKEGQNVTLSCEQNLNHDAMYWYRQDPGQGLRLIYYSQIVNDFQKGDIAEGYSVSREKKESFPLTVTSAQKNPTAFYLCASSIRQGTGELFFGEGSRLTVL.

The chain couples TRBV6-5 to TRBJ2-5; D may match TRBD1 or TRBD2 (6 bases each). Deletions cut 2 bases from V and 7 bases from J, with 17 bases between. The CDR3 is 15 amino acids. Germline V gives CDR1 MNHEY, CDR2 SVGAGI. CDR3 region: CASSYLAGGDGTQYF. The CDR3 DNA reads as TGTGCCAGCAGTTACCTCGCCGGGGGCGACGGGACCCAGTACTTC.

This rearrangement joins TRBV30 to TRBJ1-1, with a possible D match to TRBD1 (6 bases). This CDR3 contains 18 residues. Looked up from germline, CDR1 is GTSNPN and CDR2 is SVGIG (reference sequence). V dropped 0 bases and J dropped 0 bases, with 20 bases sitting between them. The CDR3 coding sequence is TGTGCCTGGAGTGTATCGGGGGCCAAGTTTGGAATGAACACTGAAGCTTTCTTT. Translated, it gives CAWSVSGAKFGMNTEAFF.

The rearrangement uses TRBV7-8 and TRBJ1-5, with D unresolved. Trimming shortened V by 0 bases and J by 1 base, and 4 bases separated the two germline ends. The CDR3 sequence is 14 residues long. Germline CDR1 reads SGHVS; CDR2 reads FQNEAQ. The DNA of the CDR3 is TGTGCCAGCAGCTTAGCGCGCAGCAATCAGCCCCAGCATTTT. This codes for CASSLARSNQPQHF.

The chain couples TRBV2 to TRBJ1-5; D unclear. V dropped 6 bases and J dropped 2 bases, with 11 bases sitting between them. The CDR3 contains 14 residues. Germline V lookup: CDR1 SNHLY, CDR2 FYNNEI. For the CDR3, the DNA is TGTGCCAGCAGCTACTCCGGTGGCAATCAGCCCCAGCATTTT. Protein: CASSYSGGNQPQHF.

The gene calls are TRBV15 and TRBJ2-1; 7 positions agree with TRBD2. CDR1 is LNHNV, CDR2 YYDKDF, per germline (reference sequence). The CDR3 has 16 residues. V lost 0 bases and J lost 0; bases outside the gene matches: 2. CDR3: CATSREGGSSYNEQFF. DNA for the CDR3: TGTGCCACCAGCAGAGAGGGGGGGAGCTCCTACAATGAGCAGTTCTTC. The variable domain in full, with the rest retrieved from reference TRBV15 and TRBJ2-1, is DAMVIQNPRYQVTQFGKPVTLSCSQTLNHNVMYWYQQKSSQAPKLLFHYYDKDFNNEADTPDNFQSRRPNTSFCFLDIRSPGLGDTAMYLCATSREGGSSYNEQFFGPGTRLTVL.

The count of this clone is one. This rearrangement joins TRBV2 to TRBJ2-2; D remains ambiguous. The CDR3 runs to 14 residues. CDR1 is SNHLY, CDR2 FYNNEI, per germline. Trimming stripped 4 bases from V and 5 bases from J, with 11 bases between. In DNA, the CDR3 is TGTGCCAGCAGTGCTGACGAGGATACCGGGGAGCTGTTTTTT. It specifies CASSADEDTGELFF.

The chain employs TRBV10-3 and TRBJ1-2; D not resolved. With 8 bases removed from V and 5 bases from J, the gap between germline ends came to 9 bases. From germline, CDR1 is ENHRY and CDR2 SYGVKD. The CDR3 is made up of 11 amino acids. The CDR3 bases are TGTGCCATCCGAACAGATTATGGCTACACCTTC. Translating gives CAIRTDYGYTF.

As DNA, the CDR3 is TGCGCCAGCAGCCCAATCCGATCGATTCAGAGCTCCTACAATGAGCAGTTCTTC. Protein product: CASSPIRSIQSSYNEQFF. The chain combines TRBV4-1 with TRBJ2-1, with unresolved D. V was cut by 4 bases and J by 0 bases, with 19 bases left in between. The germline CDR1 and CDR2 sequences are MGHRA and YSYEKL. This CDR3 has 18 amino acids.

The V and J genes are TRBV19 and TRBJ1-2; no reliable D call. Trimming removed 8 bases at V and 8 bases at J, with 12 bases between. Germline assignment: CDR1 LNHDA and CDR2 SQIVND (reference sequence). CDR3 size: 11 residues. The CDR3 sequence is CASHSEEGYTF. For the CDR3, the DNA is TGTGCCAGTCATTCCGAGGAAGGCTACACCTTC.

In this sample, this clone turned up once. The chain couples TRBV30 to TRBJ1-2; 9 nucleotides line up with TRBD1. The germline V gene encodes CDR1 GTSNPN and CDR2 SVGIG (reference sequence). J was trimmed by 3 bases and V by 5 bases; bases with no gene match: 4. The CDR3 has 13 residues. CDR3 amino acids: CAWADRGDYGYTF. DNA of the CDR3: TGTGCCTGGGCAGACAGGGGGGACTATGGCTACACCTTC. Together with reference TRBV30 and TRBJ1-2, the CDR3 gives the full variable domain: SQTIHQWPATLVQPVGSPLSLECTVEGTSNPNLYWYRQAAGRGLQLLFYSVGIGQISSEVPQNLSASRPQDRQFILSSKKLLLSDSGFYLCAWADRGDYGYTFGSGTRLTVV.

The V call is TRBV25-1, the J call TRBJ1-6; tentative D call: TRBD1 (5 bases). The CDR3 loop spans 14 amino acids. The germline CDR1 and CDR2 sequences are MGHDK and SYGVNS. The V end lost 6 bases, the J end lost 8 bases, and 14 bases lay between the germline ends. CDR3 loop: CASSRVESYSPLHF. The CDR3 DNA reads TGTGCCAGCAGCAGGGTCGAGTCATATTCACCCCTCCACTTT. Full variable domain (rest looked up from reference TRBV25-1 and TRBJ1-6): EADIYQTPRYLVIGTGKKITLECSQTMGHDKMYWYQQDPGMELHLIHYSYGVNSTEKGDLSSESTVSRIRTEHFPLTLESARPSHTSQYLCASSRVESYSPLHFGNGTRLTVT.

V and J are TRBV6-5 and TRBJ1-1; D is unresolved. Trimming left V 6 bases short and J 4 bases short, with 15 bases between. Per germline, CDR1 MNHEY and CDR2 SVGAGI. This CDR3 contains 14 residues. The CDR3 protein is CASSASGLSTEAFF. The CDR3 bases are TGTGCCAGCAGCGCCTCGGGGTTGAGCACTGAAGCTTTCTTT.

The chain has TRBV5-1 and TRBJ1-1, with a possible D match to TRBD1 (5 bases). This CDR3 has 15 amino acids. V lost 0 bases to trimming and J lost 6 bases, with 15 bases between them. Germline V lookup: CDR1 SGHRS, CDR2 YFSETQ. The CDR3 coding sequence is TGCGCCAGCAGCTTGGGGAGGGGTGGAGGCGCTGAAGCTTTCTTT. Its translation is CASSLGRGGGAEAFF.

J is TRBJ2-3 and V is TRBV12-3 or TRBV12-4; no clear D gene. The CDR3 sequence is 13 residues long. V was pared by 1 base and J by 0 bases, with 2 bases between. In nucleotides, the CDR3 is TGTGCCAGCAGTTTAGACAGCACAGATACGCAGTATTTT. Translation: CASSLDSTDTQYF.

The chain has TRBV7-6 and TRBJ1-6, with 9 bases that match TRBD1. This CDR3 contains 16 residues. Unmatched junction bases numbered 5, after V lost 1 base and J lost 7 bases. Germline V gene lookup returns CDR1 SGHVS and CDR2 FNYEAQ. The CDR3 coding sequence is TGTGCCAGCAGCTTAGTTACAGGGGGCTTCAATTCACCCCTCCACTTT. Residues: CASSLVTGGFNSPLHF. The variable domain in full, completed from reference TRBV7-6 and TRBJ1-6, reads GAGVSQSPRYKVTKRGQDVALRCDPISGHVSLYWYRQALGQGPEFLTYFNYEAQQDKSGLPNDRFSAERPEGSISTLTIQRTEQRDSAMYRCASSLVTGGFNSPLHFGNGTRLTVT.

This clone has just one count. The V call is TRBV7-6, the J call TRBJ2-3; D is unresolved. The CDR3 is made up of 14 amino acids. CDR1 and CDR2 (germline): SGHVS, FNYEAQ. Deletions cut 1 base from V and 6 bases from J, with 11 bases between. This CDR3 reads CASSLDWSSDTQYF. The CDR3 nucleotides are TGTGCCAGCAGCTTAGACTGGAGCTCTGATACGCAGTATTTT. The full variable domain, in which reference TRBV7-6 and TRBJ2-3 provide the parts outside the CDR3, is GAGVSQSPRYKVTKRGQDVALRCDPISGHVSLYWYRQALGQGPEFLTYFNYEAQQDKSGLPNDRFSAERPEGSISTLTIQRTEQRDSAMYRCASSLDWSSDTQYFGPGTRLTVL.

V usage is TRBV7-3 and J usage is TRBJ2-2, with D perhaps assigned TRBD1 or TRBD2 (5 bases each). V lost 5 bases and J lost 7, with 23 bases in between. The CDR3 contains 17 residues. CDR1 is SGHTA and CDR2 is FQGTGA in the germline V gene. CDR3 region: CASSHGPPQGPGGELFF. The CDR3 DNA reads TGTGCCAGCAGCCACGGCCCCCCCCAGGGACCCGGCGGGGAGCTGTTTTTT.

Here the CDR3 reads CASSEAASGADGANVLTF. In DNA form, the CDR3 reads TGTGCCAGCAGTGAAGCAGCGTCAGGGGCTGATGGGGCCAACGTCCTGACTTTC. The V gene is TRBV6-1, the J gene TRBJ2-6, with TRBD1 as a possible D gene (6 bases). Germline CDR1 and CDR2: MNHNS and SASEGT. There are 18 residues in the CDR3. V lost 0 bases to trimming and J lost 3 bases, with 15 bases between them.

The J gene is TRBJ2-7, the V gene TRBV7-2; the match to TRBD1 covers 7 bases. CDR3 size: 13 residues. CDR1 is SGHTA and CDR2 is FQGNSA in the germline V gene. J was trimmed by 2 bases and V by 9 bases; bases with no gene match: 7. This chain's CDR3 is CASQGRGPYEQYF. CDR3 coding DNA: TGTGCCAGTCAAGGTAGGGGGCCCTACGAGCAGTACTTC.